The T cell receptor (beta chain) described here comes from a study of tumor-infiltrating lymphocytes in localized non-small cell lung cancer. With regard to this clone: What it binds is unknown.

The CDR3 length is 13 residues. Germline CDR1 reads SGHNT; CDR2 reads YENEEA. V lost 2 bases to trimming and J lost 5 bases, with 9 bases between them. Study-wide points: No link was found between tumor T-cell fraction and recurrence-free survival. T-cell fraction did not differ between immunotypes IM1 and IM2.

Sequencing was performed with immunoSEQ multiplex PCR; in TCRdb, only in-frame clones are kept and a portion is missing. Of about 6,900 clones listed, approximately 74% are singletons. Sample: lung tumor tissue. This receptor was obtained from a human donor with non-small cell lung cancer. The rearrangement joins TRBV11-3 to TRBJ1-1; perhaps TRBD1 as D (5 bases). The CDR3 is CASSLNRQTEAFF. CDR3 nucleotides: TGTGCCAGCAGCTTAAACAGGCAGACTGAAGCTTTCTTT.